The 8 T cell receptor beta chains presented below share a single source sample, sequenced in a study of cytomegalovirus exposure and HLA in healthy donors. Use of 60 Vbeta and 13 Jbeta primers characterized the PCR. Repertoires were generated with immunoSEQ multiplex PCR, while TCRdb's copy carries only in-frame clones and drops some. In the table there are roughly 70,000 clones, roughly 82% of which are singletons. Sequenced material: PBMCs. These TCRs come from a man between 65 and 85 years old in good health and CMV-seronegative.

The V and J genes are TRBV7-8 and TRBJ2-5, with D possibly TRBD2 on 5 matching bases. The V gene's germline CDR1 is SGHVS and CDR2 FQNEAQ. V dropped 3 bases and J dropped 1 base, with 15 bases sitting between them. This CDR3 comprises 16 residues. CDR3 sequence: CASSFRRLRGQETQYF. The CDR3 DNA follows: TGTGCCAGCAGCTTTCGGCGACTTCGGGGCCAAGAGACCCAGTACTTC.

The CDR3 here is CASSPDKAYEQYF. Written as DNA, the CDR3 is TGTGCCAGCAGCCCGGACAAAGCCTACGAGCAGTACTTC. The chain employs TRBV9 and TRBJ2-7, with D perhaps TRBD1 (5 bases). This CDR3 is 13 amino acids long. V lost 4 bases to trimming and J lost 2 bases, with 10 bases between them. Per germline, CDR1 SGDLS and CDR2 YYNGEE.

In its sample, this clone was seen a few times. The chain combines TRBV7-9 with TRBJ2-5, with 9 positions matching TRBD1. The CDR3 has 15 amino acids. In germline, CDR1 is SEHNR, CDR2 FQNEAQ (reference sequence). The ends lost 5 bases at V and 5 bases at J; junction bases unmatched: 9. This CDR3 reads CASSRGQGIGETQYF. DNA for the CDR3: TGTGCCAGCAGCCGTGGACAGGGGATAGGGGAGACCCAGTACTTC.

The chain combines TRBV4-3 with TRBJ2-5, with TRBD1 matching over 7 bases. The J call may be faulty, since TRBJ2-7 better matches the DNA end. The CDR3 covers 14 residues. Germline V CDR1 and CDR2: LGHNA, YSLEER. CDR3 amino acids: CASSQISGGYEQYF. The CDR3 coding sequence is TGCGCCAGCAGCCAAATATCAGGGGGCTACGAGCAGTACTTC.

This clone was counted a single time. The rearrangement links TRBV6-5 to TRBJ1-1; tentatively, D is TRBD1 (5 bases). The ends were cut back, 8 bases at V and 1 base at J, with 14 bases in the middle. The germline V gene has CDR1 MNHEY and CDR2 SVGAGI. The CDR3 loop spans 14 amino acids. CDR3 loop: CASRLLRENTEAFF. CDR3 in DNA: TGTGCCAGCCGACTGCTCAGGGAGAACACTGAAGCTTTCTTT.

The V call is TRBV28, the J call TRBJ2-7; 10 bases align to TRBD1. V was pared by 5 bases and J by 5 bases, with 6 bases of the junction left unmatched. The length of the CDR3 is 14 residues. Germline V gene sequence: CDR1 MDHEN, CDR2 SYDVKM. The CDR3 loop is CASSPGTGVNEQYF. In DNA form, the CDR3 reads TGTGCCAGCAGTCCCGGGACAGGGGTAAACGAGCAGTACTTC.

The chain has TRBV9 and TRBJ2-7, with 10 bases matching TRBD1. The ends lost 0 bases at V and 2 bases at J; junction bases unmatched: 5. The CDR3 extends over 16 amino acids. The germline V gene has CDR1 SGDLS and CDR2 YYNGEE. The chain's CDR3 is CASSVGPGQGTYEQYF. The CDR3 bases are TGTGCCAGCAGCGTAGGGCCGGGACAGGGGACCTACGAGCAGTACTTC. Full variable domain (rest looked up from reference TRBV9 and TRBJ2-7): DSGVTQTPKHLITATGQRVTLRCSPRSGDLSVYWYQQSLDQGLQFLIQYYNGEERAKGNILERFSAQQFPDLHSELNLSSLELGDSALYFCASSVGPGQGTYEQYFGPGTRLTVT.

The chain employs TRBV11-2 and TRBJ2-1; TRBD2 matches at 11 bases. The V segment lost 0 bases and the J segment 7 bases; nucleotides outside the gene matches: 5. From germline, CDR1 is SGHAT and CDR2 FQNNGV. CDR3 length: 16 amino acids. DNA for the CDR3: TGTGCCAGCAGCTTAGATCTAGCGGGGGGTTATAATGAGCAGTTCTTC. It codes for CASSLDLAGGYNEQFF.